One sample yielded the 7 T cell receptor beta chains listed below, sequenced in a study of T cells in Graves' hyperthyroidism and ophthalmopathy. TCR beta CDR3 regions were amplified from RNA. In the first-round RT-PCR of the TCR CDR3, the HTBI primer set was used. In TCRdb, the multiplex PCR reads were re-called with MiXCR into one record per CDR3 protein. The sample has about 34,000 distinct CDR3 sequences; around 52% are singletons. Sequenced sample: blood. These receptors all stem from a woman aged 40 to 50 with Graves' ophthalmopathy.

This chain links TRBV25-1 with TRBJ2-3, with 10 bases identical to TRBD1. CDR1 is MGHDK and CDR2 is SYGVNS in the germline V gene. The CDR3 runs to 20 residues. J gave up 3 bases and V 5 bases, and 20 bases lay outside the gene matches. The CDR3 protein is CASSPFFPRTGGGTTDTQYF. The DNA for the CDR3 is TGTGCCAGCAGTCCCTTCTTCCCCCGGACAGGGGGGGGGACGACAGATACGCAGTATTTT.

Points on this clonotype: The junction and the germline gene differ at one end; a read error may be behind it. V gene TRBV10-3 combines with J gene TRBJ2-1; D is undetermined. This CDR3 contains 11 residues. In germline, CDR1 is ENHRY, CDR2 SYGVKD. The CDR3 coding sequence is TGTGCCATCAAACTTGAGCATGAGGAGTTCTTC. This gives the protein CAIKLEHEEFF.

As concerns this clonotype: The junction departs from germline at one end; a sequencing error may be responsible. The CDR3: CASRETGNTEASF. CDR3 DNA sequence: TGTGCCAGCAGAGAGACAGGAAACACGGAAGCTTCCTTT. The chain has TRBV7-9 and TRBJ1-1, with D tentatively TRBD1 (6 bases). In germline, CDR1 is SEHNR, CDR2 FQNEAQ (reference sequence). This CDR3 is built from 13 residues.

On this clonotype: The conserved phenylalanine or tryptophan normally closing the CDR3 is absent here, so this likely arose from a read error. In nucleotides, the CDR3 is TGTGCCAGCAGTTACACGATGGGAAGCGAGACCCAGTACCTC. Translation gives CASSYTMGSETQYL. The chain links TRBV6-5 to TRBJ2-5; no clear D. The CDR3 totals 14 residues. V was trimmed by 2 bases and J by 5 bases, leaving 12 bases between them. Germline V gene data show CDR1 as MNHEY and CDR2 as SVGAGI.

The CDR3 DNA follows: TGCAGTGCTCCACGGACTAGCGGGAGCTACGAGCAGTACTTC. Translation gives CSAPRTSGSYEQYF. The chain has TRBV20-1 and TRBJ2-7, with 13 bases that match TRBD2. The germline V gene encodes CDR1 DFQATT and CDR2 SNEGSKA (reference sequence). This CDR3 contains 14 residues. V lost 5 bases and J lost 3; bases outside the gene matches: 4.

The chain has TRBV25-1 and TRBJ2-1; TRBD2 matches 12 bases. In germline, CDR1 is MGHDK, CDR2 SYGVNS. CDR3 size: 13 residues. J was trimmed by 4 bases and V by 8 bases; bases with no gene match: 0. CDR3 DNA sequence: TGTGCCAGCGGGACTAGCGGGTACAATGAGCAGTTCTTC. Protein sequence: CASGTSGYNEQFF.

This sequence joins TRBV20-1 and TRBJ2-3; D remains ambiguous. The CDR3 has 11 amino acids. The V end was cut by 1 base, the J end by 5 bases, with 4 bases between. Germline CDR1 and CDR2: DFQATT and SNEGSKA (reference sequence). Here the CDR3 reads CSARGEDTQYF. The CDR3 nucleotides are TGCAGTGCTAGAGGGGAAGATACGCAGTATTTT.